Listed below are T cell receptor beta chains from one sample, sequenced in a study of cytomegalovirus exposure and HLA in healthy donors. Here immunoSEQ multiplex PCR was the method, and the copy in TCRdb shows in-frame clones only, minus some. The table records 120,000 or so clones, 65% to 85% of them present only once. Sequences were obtained from PBMCs. Receptor source: a man over 45 in good health and CMV-seronegative. The CDR3 runs from the conserved cysteine through the conserved F or W. Fields, in order: V gene, clone size, J gene, D gene, CDR3 DNA, CDR3 protein. The D gene is left open where the match is weak. Only some rows state a clone size, as once, few, many or a class for expanded clones.

TRBV27,.,TRBJ2-7,TRBD2,TGTGCCAGCAGTTTATCCCGGACTAGTTACGAGCAGTACTTC,CASSLSRTSYEQYF
TRBV18,.,TRBJ2-7,.,TGTGCCAGCTCCTCAGGGGGGTACGAGCAGTACTTC,CASSSGGYEQYF
TRBV28,few,TRBJ2-5,TRBD1,TGTGCCAGCACCCCCGAACAGGGGCCTCCGCGGACCCAGTACTTC,CASTPEQGPPRTQYF
TRBV7-9,.,TRBJ2-1,TRBD2,TGTGCCAGCAGCCCCGACGGGAGGGCCGAGGATGAGCAGTTCTTC,CASSPDGRAEDEQFF
TRBV18,once,TRBJ2-7,.,TGTGCCAGCTCACCTGCGGACAAGCCTCTCCCCTACGAGCAGTACTTC,CASSPADKPLPYEQYF
TRBV5-1,.,TRBJ2-7,.,TGCGCCAGCAGCTTGGGGGTGAGGCACGAGCAGTACTTC,CASSLGVRHEQYF
TRBV5-1,.,TRBJ1-4,TRBD1,TGCGCCAGCAGTGGGACAGGGGGGCCGGCTAATGAAAAACTGTTTTTT,CASSGTGGPANEKLFF
TRBV27,.,TRBJ2-7,TRBD1,TGTGCCAGCAGTTCGCCCCCCCCGGGACAGGGCTCCTACGAGCAGTACTTC,CASSSPPPGQGSYEQYF
TRBV7-2,once,TRBJ2-7,TRBD1,TGTGCCAGCAGCTTAGTAGGCCAGGGGGCCTACGAGCAGTACTTC,CASSLVGQGAYEQYF
TRBV7-9,.,TRBJ1-6,TRBD1,TGTGCCAGCAGCTCAACAGGGGGTGGCCCCCTCCACTTT,CASSSTGGGPLHF
TRBV29-1,once,TRBJ2-5,.,TGCAGCGTTGGGGGCCCAAGGGTGACCCAGTACTTC,CSVGGPRVTQYF
TRBV11-2,.,TRBJ2-5,.,TGTGCCAGCAGCTTGGAACGGGGGGCCCAAGGGGAGACCCAGTACTTC,CASSLERGAQGETQYF
TRBV7-6,.,TRBJ1-1,.,TGTGCCAGCAGCTTAGGTGCGGGTACTGAAGCTTTCTTT,CASSLGAGTEAFF
TRBV6-6,.,TRBJ2-7,.,TGTGCCAGCAGTTACTCAGGACAGCCTGGGGACGAGCAGTACTTC,CASSYSGQPGDEQYF
TRBV28,.,TRBJ1-4,.,TGTGCCAGCATCACTTCGGAGGGGTCAAGGGAAAAACTGTTTTTT,CASITSEGSREKLFF
TRBV5-4,.,TRBJ2-3,TRBD2,TGTGCCAGCAGCTTGGGCCCGCGGGAGGGAGATACGCAGTATTTT,CASSLGPREGDTQYF
TRBV5-1,.,TRBJ2-3,.,TGCGCCAGCAGCTTGATACAGGGTAATCCAGATACGCAGTATTTT,CASSLIQGNPDTQYF
TRBV7-8,.,TRBJ2-7,TRBD1,TGTGCCAGCAGCTCCCTCTGGGACAGGTCCTACGAGCAGTACTTC,CASSSLWDRSYEQYF
TRBV28,.,TRBJ2-7,.,TGTGCCAGCACCTCACTGAACCCCTACGAGCAGTACTTC,CASTSLNPYEQYF
TRBV29-1,few,TRBJ2-7,TRBD2,TGCAGCGTTTTGGGACTAGGTTCACTCTACGAGCAGTACTTC,CSVLGLGSLYEQYF
TRBV7-3,few,TRBJ2-1,TRBD1,TGTGCCAGCAGCTCGGGACAGGGTTACAATGAGCAGTTCTTC,CASSSGQGYNEQFF
TRBV9,.,TRBJ1-5,.,TGTGCCAGCAGCGTAGGACCTGATGGGGGGGGAGGTCAGCCCCAGCATTTT,CASSVGPDGGGGQPQHF